This TCR beta chain was captured by sequencing in a study of T cell responses to AZD1222 COVID-19 vaccine. Findings of the study overall: Repertoires were sampled only after the peak T cell response. There were mostly white British donors and more females than males, and clonal diversity was possibly underestimated. Baseline antibody screening turned up just six seropositive AZD1222 recipients.

Libraries were prepared by immunoSEQ multiplex PCR; TCRdb keeps only in-frame clonotypes and omits some of them. Of 100,000 to 150,000 clones listed, 86% are singletons. V was shortened by 3 bases and J by 1 base, with 17 bases between the two germline ends. Germline V lookup: CDR1 SGHTS, CDR2 YDEGEE. The CDR3 is 16 residues long. Concerning this clone: The antigen is unknown.

Source: peripheral blood, taken on day 0 of AZD1222 vaccination. The TCR sequence derives from an adult in good health. The chain links TRBV5-8 to TRBJ2-7; D remains ambiguous. CDR3 protein: CASSWDQVGNSYEQYF. For the CDR3, the DNA is TGTGCCAGCAGCTGGGATCAGGTGGGGAATTCCTACGAGCAGTACTTC.